The 18 T cell receptor beta chains given below trace back to one sample, sequenced in a study of blood T cells in healthy people across ages. A J-beta primer mix and a sample-barcoded 5' primer were used in a second PCR of about 6 to 12 cycles. A single record per CDR3 protein comes from TCRdb applying MiXCR to the 5' RACE reads. The sample shows about 680,000 distinct CDR3 sequences, approximately 49% of them seen only once. The source material was blood. These receptors all stem from a woman aged 60-75 years in good health.

This clonotype was seen a handful of times. The V call is TRBV20-1, the J call TRBJ2-4; D perhaps matches TRBD2 (7 bases). This CDR3 is 15 amino acids long. Per germline, CDR1 DFQATT and CDR2 SNEGSKA (reference sequence). Trimming removed 5 bases at V and 4 bases at J, with 18 bases between. This chain's CDR3 is CSALRVRGGKNIQYF. As DNA, the CDR3 is TGCAGTGCTCTTAGAGTCAGGGGAGGGAAAAACATTCAGTACTTC.

The J gene is TRBJ2-4, the V gene TRBV20-1; D is possibly TRBD2 (5 bases). The J call could be wrong; TRBJ2-7 is a better fit for the DNA end. The CDR3 extends over 12 amino acids. Per the germline V gene, CDR1 is DFQATT and CDR2 is SNEGSKA (reference sequence). CDR3: CSGRGPSYEQYF. In nucleotides, the CDR3 is TGCAGTGGGCGCGGGCCCTCCTACGAGCAGTACTTC.

The V and J genes are TRBV5-1 and TRBJ1-2; D perhaps matches TRBD1 (5 bases). CDR1 is SGHRS and CDR2 is YFSETQ in the germline V gene. This CDR3 has 13 amino acids. The V end lost 2 bases, the J end lost 4 bases, and 9 bases lay between the germline ends. The CDR3 DNA reads as TGCGCCAGCAGCTTCCAGGGTAGCTATGGCTACACCTTC. Its protein product is CASSFQGSYGYTF.

V is TRBV7-9 and J is TRBJ2-5, with D unclear. The CDR3 totals 13 residues. The germline gives CDR1 SEHNR, CDR2 FQNEAQ (reference sequence). Trimming cost V 1 base and J 7 bases, with 10 bases left between them. CDR3 amino acids: CASSLETPPTQYF. In DNA, the CDR3 is TGTGCCAGCAGCTTAGAGACCCCGCCGACCCAGTACTTC.

This clonotype was observed a few times. This sequence joins TRBV5-1 and TRBJ2-1, with D maybe TRBD1 (5 bases). The V end was cut by 5 bases, the J end by 3 bases, with 9 bases between. This CDR3 spans 13 amino acids. Germline CDR1 SGHRS, CDR2 YFSETQ. CDR3 sequence (DNA): TGCGCCAGCAGAAGACAGAACTACAATGAGCAGTTCTTC. Its protein product is CASRRQNYNEQFF.

This clonotype was seen more than once but under ten times. The V call is TRBV6-2 or TRBV6-3, the J call TRBJ1-4; tentatively, D is TRBD1 (5 bases). Between the trimmed V and J ends, which lost 7 bases and 5 bases, there was a span of 8 bases. CDR1 and CDR2 (germline): MNHEY, SVGEGT. The CDR3 runs 12 residues. The CDR3 DNA follows: TGTGCCAGCACCAACAGGAATGAAAAACTGTTTTTT. Residues: CASTNRNEKLFF.

The J gene is TRBJ1-5, the V gene TRBV2; D might be TRBD1 (5 bases). V lost 5 bases to trimming and J lost 5 bases, with 13 bases between them. In germline, CDR1 is SNHLY, CDR2 FYNNEI. There are 14 residues in the CDR3. The CDR3 DNA reads TGTGCCAGCAGTAGGACACTCTTTTATCAGCCCCAGCATTTT. Translation gives CASSRTLFYQPQHF.

This clonotype showed up just a few times. This sequence joins TRBV5-1 and TRBJ2-7; D perhaps matches TRBD1 (5 bases). CDR1 and CDR2 (germline): SGHRS, YFSETQ. V shed 2 bases and J shed 0 bases, with 12 bases lying between them. The CDR3 has 15 amino acids. CDR3 in amino acids: CASSFGPTASYEQYF. The CDR3 DNA sequence: TGCGCCAGCAGCTTCGGCCCGACAGCCTCCTACGAGCAGTACTTC.

This clonotype was seen more than once but under ten times. The genes are TRBV29-1 and TRBJ2-3; D possibly corresponds to TRBD1 (6 bases). CDR3 length: 12 residues. The V gene lost 7 bases and the J gene lost 4 bases, with 12 bases spanning the gap. Germline V gene data show CDR1 as SQVTM and CDR2 as ANQGSEA. The CDR3 region is CSARQAADTQYF. DNA for the CDR3: TGCAGCGCCAGACAGGCCGCAGATACGCAGTATTTT.

This sequence joins TRBV24-1 and TRBJ2-2; 7 bases fit TRBD2. Germline CDR1 and CDR2: KGHDR and SFDVKD. V was clipped by 1 base and J by 1 base; unmatched bases: 2. CDR3 length equals 16 residues. This CDR3 reads CATSDFREGNTGELFF. The DNA for the CDR3 is TGTGCCACCAGTGATTTCAGGGAGGGGAACACCGGGGAGCTGTTTTTT.

The V call is TRBV7-9, the J call TRBJ2-7, with D possibly TRBD2 on 6 matching bases. Germline V gene sequence: CDR1 SEHNR, CDR2 FQNEAQ (reference sequence). The CDR3 length is 19 residues. Trimming removed 5 bases from V and 3 bases from J, with 29 bases in between. CDR3 sequence (DNA): TGTGCCAGCAGCCCGCAGTCTCCCGCGGGGCCCGCCTTTTTCTACGAGCAGTACTTC. Its protein is CASSPQSPAGPAFFYEQYF.

The genes are TRBV7-2 and TRBJ2-7, with a possible D match to TRBD2 (5 bases). The CDR3 has 14 amino acids. The germline V gene encodes CDR1 SGHTA and CDR2 FQGNSA. The germline V and J ends were trimmed by 5 bases and 2 bases, with 13 bases remaining between them. CDR3 DNA sequence: TGTGCCAGCAGCGTAGTCGGGATTGCCTACGAGCAGTACTTC. It translates to CASSVVGIAYEQYF.

This clonotype has just a few counts. The genes are TRBV25-1 and TRBJ2-1; D is perhaps TRBD1 (5 bases). V lost 1 base to trimming and J lost 6 bases, with 13 bases between them. This CDR3 spans 15 amino acids. CDR1 is MGHDK and CDR2 is SYGVNS in the germline V gene. CDR3 nucleotide sequence: TGTGCCAGCAGTGAATCAGGGATTGGTCTCAATGAGCAGTTCTTC. Protein product: CASSESGIGLNEQFF.

This clonotype was detected a few times. The genes are TRBV12-3 or TRBV12-4 and TRBJ2-3, with D maybe TRBD2 (5 bases). CDR3 length: 15 residues. Deletions cut 2 bases from V and 3 bases from J, with 12 bases between. The CDR3 DNA is TGTGCCAGCAGTTTAACCGGGGAAGTGACAGATACGCAGTATTTT. This gives the protein CASSLTGEVTDTQYF.

The chain is built from TRBV10-3 and TRBJ1-2; TRBD1 aligns across 9 bases. Unmatched junction bases numbered 11, after V lost 6 bases and J lost 3 bases. The CDR3 extends over 16 amino acids. The germline V gene encodes CDR1 ENHRY and CDR2 SYGVKD. The CDR3, as DNA: TGTGCCATCAGAGACAGGGGGACCATCCTTGACTATGGCTACACCTTC. The encoded protein is CAIRDRGTILDYGYTF.

This clonotype has a handful of counts. The chain combines TRBV29-1 with TRBJ2-1, with a possible D match to TRBD2 (5 bases). V was clipped by 4 bases and J by 5 bases, with 9 bases between them. CDR3 length equals 12 residues. Germline CDR1 is SQVTM and CDR2 is ANQGSEA. CDR3 bases: TGCAGCGTTGCTCGGCGGGACAATGAGCAGTTCTTC. Translated: CSVARRDNEQFF.

This clonotype was seen a handful of times. The chain carries TRBV5-1 and TRBJ2-7; 8 bases are shared with TRBD1. The CDR3 contains 14 residues. Trimming cost V 3 bases and J 5 bases; bases outside gene matches: 7. CDR1 is SGHRS and CDR2 is YFSETQ in the germline V gene. The CDR3 loop reads CASSSRTGLDEQYF. The CDR3 bases are TGCGCCAGCAGCTCAAGGACAGGGTTGGACGAGCAGTACTTC.

The genes are TRBV7-6 and TRBJ2-3; D may be TRBD1 (5 bases). CDR1 and CDR2 (germline): SGHVS, FNYEAQ. This CDR3 comprises 16 residues. Trimming pared 5 bases from V and 2 bases from J, leaving 17 bases between. DNA for the CDR3: TGTGCCAGCAGCCCGATATTTTTAGGGGACACAGATACGCAGTATTTT. Its translation: CASSPIFLGDTDTQYF. Full variable domain (missing parts from reference TRBV7-6 and TRBJ2-3): GAGVSQSPRYKVTKRGQDVALRCDPISGHVSLYWYRQALGQGPEFLTYFNYEAQQDKSGLPNDRFSAERPEGSISTLTIQRTEQRDSAMYRCASSPIFLGDTDTQYFGPGTRLTVL.